Each of the 2 T cell receptor beta chains below was sequenced from the same sample in a study of T cell responses to AZD1222 COVID-19 vaccine. Only in-frame clones appear in the TCRdb table, and some are missing; sequencing was by immunoSEQ multiplex PCR. The sample lists around 110,000 clones, roughly 85% seen once, with 4.8% in the top ten. Specimen: peripheral blood, collected 28 days after the second AZD1222 dose. The receptors shown here come from an adult who received the AZD1222 COVID-19 vaccine.

The J gene is TRBJ2-3, the V gene TRBV5-6; TRBD2 agrees at 11 bases. Germline trimming cut 3 bases from V and 5 bases from J; bases unmatched to any gene: 5. This CDR3 spans 15 amino acids. Germline V gene lookup returns CDR1 SGHDT and CDR2 YYEEEE. The CDR3 loop reads CASSYTSGGRDTQYF. As DNA, the CDR3 is TGTGCCAGCAGCTACACTAGCGGGGGTAGAGATACGCAGTATTTT.

V gene TRBV3-1 (or the pseudogene TRBV3-2) combines with J gene TRBJ1-4; perhaps TRBD1 as D (5 bases). The V and J ends lost 0 bases and 8 bases respectively, with 22 bases between them. This CDR3 has 18 amino acids. The germline CDR1 and CDR2 sequences are LGHDT and YNNKEL (reference sequence). The DNA for the CDR3 is TGTGCCAGCAGCCAAGACCGTAGATGTGGGGGGGTCGGAGAAAAACTGTTTTTT. It yields the protein CASSQDRRCGGVGEKLFF.